These T cell receptor beta chains were read from a single sample in a study of blood T cell repertoires in COVID-19. This table comes from immunoSEQ multiplex PCR, and its TCRdb copy is limited to in-frame clones, with some not included. This sample has roughly 150,000 clones, with 84% found just once. Sequenced input: peripheral blood. The origin of the receptors is a woman between 45 and 60 years old with acute or convalescent COVID-19. CDR3s include the opening cysteine and the closing phenylalanine or tryptophan. The D gene is left open where the match is weak. Expanded clones get a size class; other rows say once, few or many, or leave the size out.

-	TRBV7-2	TRBJ2-3	-	TGTGCCAGCAGTCCGGGACATCCTCCAGATACGCAGTATTTT	CASSPGHPPDTQYF
-	TRBV21-1	TRBJ2-2	-	TGTCCCCGTGTACCTGGGTACCCACGGGAACTAGAGGTTCCCTACGGGGAGCTGTTTTTT	CPRVPGYPRELEVPYGELFF
TRBD1	TRBV25-1	TRBJ2-3	-	TGTGCCAGCAGCATGACAGGGGGAATTCGGGAAGATACGCAGTATTTT	CASSMTGGIREDTQYF
-	TRBV6-2/TRBV6-3	TRBJ1-3	-	TGTGCCAGCAGCGCGATGACTGACTCTGGAAACACCATATATTTT	CASSAMTDSGNTIYF
-	TRBV20-1	TRBJ2-5	-	TGCAGTGCCTACCTGGAGACCCAGTACTTC	CSAYLETQYF
TRBD1	TRBV11-2	TRBJ2-7	-	TGTGCCAGCAGCTGGGCGACAGGGTGGCAATCCTACGAGCAGTACTTC	CASSWATGWQSYEQYF
-	TRBV2	TRBJ1-2	-	TGTGCCAGCAGTGGACAGGTCTATGGCTACACCTTC	CASSGQVYGYTF
-	TRBV28	TRBJ1-1	-	TGTGCCAGCAGTTTATCAACAGGGAGGAACACTGAAGCTTTCTTT	CASSLSTGRNTEAFF
-	TRBV6-6	TRBJ1-3	once	TGTGCCCTCAGTACTGGAAACACCATATATTTT	CALSTGNTIYF
-	TRBV6-1	TRBJ2-7	once	TGTGCCAGCAGTGAAGCTTATCCAGGGTTCGCGGACTACGAGCAGTACTTC	CASSEAYPGFADYEQYF
TRBD2	TRBV6-6	TRBJ2-7	-	TGTGCCAGCAGTTACTCCGGGACTAGGGCCTACGAGCAGTACTTC	CASSYSGTRAYEQYF